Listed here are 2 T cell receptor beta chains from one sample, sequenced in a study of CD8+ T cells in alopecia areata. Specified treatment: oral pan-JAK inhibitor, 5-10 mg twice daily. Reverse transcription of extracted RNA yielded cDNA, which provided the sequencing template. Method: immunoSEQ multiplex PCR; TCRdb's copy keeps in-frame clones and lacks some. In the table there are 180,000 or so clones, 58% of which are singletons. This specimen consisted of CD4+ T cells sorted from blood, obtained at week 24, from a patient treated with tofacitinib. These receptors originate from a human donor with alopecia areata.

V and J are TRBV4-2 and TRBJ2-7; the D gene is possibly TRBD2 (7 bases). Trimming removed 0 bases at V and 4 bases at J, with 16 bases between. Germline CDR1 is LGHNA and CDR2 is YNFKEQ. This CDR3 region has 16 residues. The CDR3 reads CASSQDNAGASYEQYF. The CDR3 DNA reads TGTGCCAGCAGCCAAGATAACGCGGGGGCGTCTTACGAGCAGTACTTC.

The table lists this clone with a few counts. CDR3 region: CASSIGTGNTEAFF. The CDR3 DNA sequence: TGTGCCAGCAGCATCGGGACAGGGAACACTGAAGCTTTCTTT. V gene TRBV11-2 combines with J gene TRBJ1-1; 8 bases fit TRBD1. The CDR3 totals 14 residues. Trimming took 5 bases from V and 1 from J; bases not matched to a gene: 3. CDR1 and CDR2 (germline): SGHAT, FQNNGV.